This TCR beta chain derives from a study of T cell repertoires in cytomegalovirus infection. About the research overall: CMV epitopes, recently identified HLA-C-restricted and well-studied HLA-B-restricted, were used. Evidence of both CMV infection and a matching HLA type came from public TCR beta signatures. Study findings and constraints: Predominance within the ex vivo response was attributable to HLA-C-restricted CMV-specific TCR beta clonotypes. Frequencies of public TCR beta families were cumulated, and this identified carriers of CMV plus the relevant HLA.

TCRdb passed the reads through MiXCR, listing each CDR3 protein once. The sample contains about 920,000 distinct CDR3 sequences, approximately 31% of which appear only once. Comments on this clonotype: Antigen unknown. A junction end diverges from the germline sequence, so it may reflect a read error.

The material was cultured CD8+ T cells from PBMCs, obtained from culture after CMV antigen stimulation. The sequence derives from a human donor in good health (CMV status not recorded). Some clones in this sample may be carry-over from other donors' samples.

In DNA form, the CDR3 reads TGTGTCAGCAGTGAGGGGTCCCGCACAGATACGCAGTATTTT. Encoded protein: CVSSEGSRTDTQYF. The rearrangement joins TRBV25-1 to TRBJ2-3; D may correspond to TRBD1 or TRBD2 (5 bases each). The CDR3 consists of 14 residues. Germline V gene sequence: CDR1 MGHDK, CDR2 SYGVNS. The full variable domain, in which reference TRBV25-1 and TRBJ2-3 provide the parts outside the CDR3, is EADIYQTPRYLVIGTGKKITLECSQTMGHDKMYWYQQDPGMELHLIHYSYGVNSTEKGDLSSESTVSRIRTEHFPLTLESARPSHTSQYLCVSSEGSRTDTQYFGPGTRLTVL.